These 10 T cell receptor beta chains were sequenced from one sample in a study of OX40 agonist ivuxolimab in advanced cancers. TCRdb's table, derived via immunoSEQ multiplex PCR, lists solely in-frame clones and lacks some. The repertoire holds around 38,000 clones, 92% seen once, with about a tenth in the top ten. The starting material was CD4+ or CD8+ T cells sorted from blood, obtained in a trial of the OX40 agonist ivuxolimab. The receptors shown here come from an adult with an advanced solid tumor such as melanoma, head and neck, liver or kidney cancer.

This clone has a single count. This chain joins TRBV12-5 and TRBJ2-1; 7 bases are shared with TRBD1. The germline CDR1 and CDR2 sequences are LGHNT and FRNRAP. The trim removed 1 base at V and 7 bases at J, leaving 10 bases unmatched. The length of the CDR3 is 16 residues. As DNA, the CDR3 is TGTGCTAGTGGTTTGGCGGACAGGTCCTTTGGGAATGAGCAGTTCTTC. Amino acid sequence: CASGLADRSFGNEQFF.

This chain connects TRBV6-5 to TRBJ1-2; D not resolved. V was pared by 6 bases and J by 8 bases, with 16 bases between. This CDR3 contains 13 residues. Germline-derived CDR1 and CDR2 are MNHEY and SVGAGI. CDR3 residues: CASSAGPRGGYTF. The CDR3 DNA reads TGTGCCAGCAGCGCCGGGCCCCGAGGGGGCTACACCTTC.

V and J are TRBV9 and TRBJ1-2; D gene uncertain. The germline V gene encodes CDR1 SGDLS and CDR2 YYNGEE. This CDR3 contains 13 residues. V lost 3 bases and J 8 bases, leaving 14 bases between the germline ends. This chain's CDR3 is CASSGADGKGYTF. In DNA, the CDR3 is TGTGCCAGCAGCGGCGCGGACGGGAAAGGCTACACCTTC.

This clone appeared a few times. V usage is TRBV5-4 and J usage is TRBJ1-2; D is unresolved. The CDR3 runs 14 residues. Germline CDR1 SGHNT, CDR2 YYREEE (reference sequence). The germline V and J ends were trimmed by 1 base and 5 bases, with 12 bases remaining between them. CDR3 sequence reads: CASSLLLGSYGYTF. The CDR3 region has the DNA TGTGCCAGCAGCTTGTTACTAGGATCATATGGCTACACCTTC. Full variable domain (rest looked up from reference TRBV5-4 and TRBJ1-2): ETGVTQSPTHLIKTRGQQVTLRCSSQSGHNTVSWYQQALGQGPQFIFQYYREEENGRGNFPPRFSGLQFPNYSSELNVNALELDDSALYLCASSLLLGSYGYTFGSGTRLTVV.

The chain links TRBV9 to TRBJ2-1; either TRBD1 or TRBD2 may supply D (8 bases each). The CDR3 is 16 residues long. The germline CDR1 and CDR2 sequences are SGDLS and YYNGEE. V was trimmed by 4 bases and J by 8 bases, leaving 22 bases between them. CDR3 nucleotides: TGTGCCAGCAGCAGCGGGGGAGGACAGGGTTTGCATGAGCAGTTCTTC. It specifies CASSSGGGQGLHEQFF.

This chain joins TRBV19 and TRBJ1-1; D gene uncertain. CDR1 and CDR2 from the germline V gene are LNHDA and SQIVND (reference sequence). The CDR3 has 14 amino acids. V gave up 5 bases and J gave up 4 bases, with 14 bases separating them. This CDR3 reads CASSQFPSGTEAFF. The CDR3 DNA follows: TGTGCCAGTAGTCAATTTCCCAGCGGCACTGAAGCTTTCTTT.

The rearrangement uses TRBV19 and TRBJ2-3; D is uncertain. The CDR3 consists of 15 residues. V was cut by 2 bases and J by 1 base, with 10 bases left in between. Germline V gene lookup returns CDR1 LNHDA and CDR2 SQIVND (reference sequence). The CDR3 spells CASSIKGRGTDTQYF. In DNA, the CDR3 is TGTGCCAGTAGTATAAAAGGCCGGGGCACAGATACGCAGTATTTT.

The rearrangement joins TRBV2 to TRBJ2-3; 8 bases map to TRBD2. Germline V CDR1 and CDR2: SNHLY, FYNNEI. V dropped 5 bases and J dropped 1; count of bases not matched to a gene: 5. This CDR3 is built from 15 residues. CDR3 sequence (DNA): TGTGCCAGCAGTTTAGGACTAGCTCGCACAGATACGCAGTATTTT. Its protein is CASSLGLARTDTQYF.

The J gene is TRBJ1-2, the V gene TRBV27; no definite D call. Germline-derived CDR1 and CDR2 are MNHEY and SMNVEV (reference sequence). The CDR3 loop spans 14 amino acids. The V end lost 5 bases, the J end lost 4 bases, and 14 bases lay between the germline ends. In nucleotides, the CDR3 is TGTGCCAGCAGTCTTAAGGGAACTTTCTATGGCTACACCTTC. As protein: CASSLKGTFYGYTF.

Only one count was recorded for this clone. This chain uses TRBV28 with TRBJ1-4; D gene unclear. The length of the CDR3 is 12 residues. Germline V lookup: CDR1 MDHEN, CDR2 SYDVKM. V lost 2 bases and J lost 5, with 3 bases in between. CDR3: CASSLGNEKLFF. The DNA for the CDR3 is TGTGCCAGCAGTTTAGGGAATGAAAAACTGTTTTTT.